The entry that follows covers one T cell receptor beta chain sequence. Its antigen is as yet unknown. The germline CDR1 and CDR2 sequences are MNHNY and SVGAGI (reference sequence). V was trimmed by 6 bases and J by 3 bases, leaving 12 bases between them. The CDR3 length is 13 residues. Assay used: immunoSEQ multiplex PCR; TCRdb lists only in-frame clones, some missing. This table has about 120,000 clones, 70% to 90% appearing once. The entry originates in a study of T cell responses to AZD1222 COVID-19 vaccine. Study results and limitations: Nearly half of the spike-specific TCRs reportedly recognize variant regions that carry no mutations. Two AZD1222 administrations were followed by greater Spike-specific TCR breadth and depth. Donors in the cohort were predominantly white British and more often female, and clonal diversity was possibly underestimated. Dominant CD4 TCR responses targeted spike regions 160-218 and 743-854.

The specimen was peripheral blood, collected on day 0 of MenACWY control vaccination. The J gene is TRBJ2-7, the V gene TRBV6-6; no reliable D call. This TCR was recovered from an adult in good health. This CDR3 is CASSQRQHYEQYF. CDR3 bases: TGTGCCAGCAGCCAAAGACAACACTACGAGCAGTACTTC.